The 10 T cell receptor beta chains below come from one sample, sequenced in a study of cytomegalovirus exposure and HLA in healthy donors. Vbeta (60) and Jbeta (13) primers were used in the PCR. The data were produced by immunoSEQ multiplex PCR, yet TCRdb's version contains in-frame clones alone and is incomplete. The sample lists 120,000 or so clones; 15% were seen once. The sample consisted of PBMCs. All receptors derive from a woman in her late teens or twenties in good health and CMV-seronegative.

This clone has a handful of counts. The DNA for the CDR3 is TGTGCCAGCAGCCGGGGGGTACTAGCACGTACAGATACGCAGTATTTT. Translating it yields CASSRGVLARTDTQYF. V usage is TRBV5-8 and J usage is TRBJ2-3; 7 positions agree with TRBD2. The CDR3 totals 16 residues. Germline V gene data show CDR1 as SGHTS and CDR2 as YDEGEE. Trimming took 4 bases from V and 3 from J; bases not matched to a gene: 11.

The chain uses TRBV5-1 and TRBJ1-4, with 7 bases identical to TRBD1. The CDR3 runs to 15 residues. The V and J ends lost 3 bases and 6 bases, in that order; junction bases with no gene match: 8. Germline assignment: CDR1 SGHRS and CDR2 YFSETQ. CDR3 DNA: TGCGCCAGCAGCTGGGCTGGGCAGGGGGATGAAAAACTGTTTTTT. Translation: CASSWAGQGDEKLFF.

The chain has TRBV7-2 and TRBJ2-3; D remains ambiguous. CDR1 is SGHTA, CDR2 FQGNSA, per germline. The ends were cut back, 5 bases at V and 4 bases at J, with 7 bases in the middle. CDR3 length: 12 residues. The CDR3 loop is CASSLTADTQYF. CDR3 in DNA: TGTGCCAGCAGCCTAACGGCAGATACGCAGTATTTT.

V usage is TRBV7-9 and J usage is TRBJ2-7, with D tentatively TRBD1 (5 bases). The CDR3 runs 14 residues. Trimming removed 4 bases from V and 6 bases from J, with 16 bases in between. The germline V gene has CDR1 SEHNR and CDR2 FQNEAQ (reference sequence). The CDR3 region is CASSSPLGAAEQYF. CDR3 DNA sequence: TGTGCCAGCAGCTCCCCCCTTGGGGCGGCCGAGCAGTACTTC.

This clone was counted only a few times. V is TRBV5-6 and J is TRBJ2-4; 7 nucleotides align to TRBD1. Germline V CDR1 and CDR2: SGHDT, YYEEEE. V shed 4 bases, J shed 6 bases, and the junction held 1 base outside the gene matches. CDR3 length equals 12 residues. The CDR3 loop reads CASSAGGNIQYF. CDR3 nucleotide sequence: TGTGCCAGCAGCGCAGGGGGAAACATTCAGTACTTC.

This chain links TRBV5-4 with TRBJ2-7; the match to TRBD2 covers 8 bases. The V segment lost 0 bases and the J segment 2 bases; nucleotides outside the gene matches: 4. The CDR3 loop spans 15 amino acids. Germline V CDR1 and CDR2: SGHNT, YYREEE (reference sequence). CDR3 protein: CASSLGSGGPYEQYF. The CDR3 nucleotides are TGTGCCAGCAGCTTGGGAAGCGGGGGCCCCTACGAGCAGTACTTC. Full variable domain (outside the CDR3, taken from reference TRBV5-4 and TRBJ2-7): ETGVTQSPTHLIKTRGQQVTLRCSSQSGHNTVSWYQQALGQGPQFIFQYYREEENGRGNFPPRFSGLQFPNYSSELNVNALELDDSALYLCASSLGSGGPYEQYFGPGTRLTVT.

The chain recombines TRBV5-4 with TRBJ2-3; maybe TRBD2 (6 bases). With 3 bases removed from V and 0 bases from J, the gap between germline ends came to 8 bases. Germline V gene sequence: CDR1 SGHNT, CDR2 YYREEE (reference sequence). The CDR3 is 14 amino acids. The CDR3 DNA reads TGTGCCAGCAGCTGGGGGAGGAGCACAGATACGCAGTATTTT. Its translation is CASSWGRSTDTQYF.

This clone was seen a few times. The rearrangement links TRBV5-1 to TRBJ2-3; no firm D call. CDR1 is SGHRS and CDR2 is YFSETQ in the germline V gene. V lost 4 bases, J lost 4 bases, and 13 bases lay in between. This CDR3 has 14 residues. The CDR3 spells CASSAQRLSDTQYF. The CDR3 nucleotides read TGCGCCAGCAGCGCCCAGCGATTGTCAGATACGCAGTATTTT.

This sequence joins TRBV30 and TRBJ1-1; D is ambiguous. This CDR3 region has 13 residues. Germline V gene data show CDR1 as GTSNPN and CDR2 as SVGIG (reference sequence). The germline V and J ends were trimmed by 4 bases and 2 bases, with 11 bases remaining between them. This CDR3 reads CAWNLGENTEAFF. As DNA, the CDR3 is TGTGCCTGGAACCTCGGTGAAAACACTGAAGCTTTCTTT.

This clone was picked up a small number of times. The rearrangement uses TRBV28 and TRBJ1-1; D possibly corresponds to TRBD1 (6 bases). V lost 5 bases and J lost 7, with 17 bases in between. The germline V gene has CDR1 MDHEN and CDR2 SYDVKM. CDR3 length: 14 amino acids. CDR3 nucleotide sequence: TGTGCCAGCAGTGTACAGGGTTGGATGGGTGAAGCTTTCTTT. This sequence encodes CASSVQGWMGEAFF.